These 6 T cell receptor beta chains came from one sample sequenced in a study of CDR3 diversity in severe acne. TCRdb independently ran MiXCR on the PCR reads; one entry per CDR3 protein. The data contain fewer than 90,000 distinct CDR3 sequences, about 49% of them singletons. Sequencing input: blood. These TCRs come from a male donor with severe acne vulgaris.

This chain joins TRBV10-2 and TRBJ1-5; D unresolved. V was clipped by 3 bases and J by 5 bases, with 11 bases between them. CDR3 length: 14 residues. Per the germline V gene, CDR1 is WSHSY and CDR2 is SAAADI. The CDR3 DNA follows: TGCGCCAGCAGTGACGAGGGTTACCATCAGCCCCAGCATTTT. It is translated as CASSDEGYHQPQHF.

This clonotype turned up a few times. The chain recombines TRBV4-1 with TRBJ2-1; a weak D match, TRBD1 (5 bases). CDR3 length equals 14 residues. The germline V gene has CDR1 MGHRA and CDR2 YSYEKL. V was pared by 1 base and J by 5 bases, with 9 bases between. The CDR3 DNA sequence: TGCGCCAGCAGCCAAGTGATAGGGGACAATGAGCAGTTCTTC. Protein product: CASSQVIGDNEQFF.

This clonotype was found many times. The V and J genes are TRBV20-1 and TRBJ2-5; D gene uncertain. V lost 3 bases, J lost 0 bases, and 11 bases lay in between. CDR1 and CDR2 from the germline V gene are DFQATT and SNEGSKA (reference sequence). The CDR3 has 14 amino acids. Here the CDR3 reads CSARNRWYQETQYF. The CDR3 nucleotides read TGCAGTGCTAGGAACCGTTGGTACCAAGAGACCCAGTACTTC.

The rearrangement links TRBV2 to TRBJ2-7, with unresolved D. Germline V gives CDR1 SNHLY, CDR2 FYNNEI. The CDR3 sequence is 13 residues long. V lost 4 bases to trimming and J lost 2 bases, with 9 bases between them. DNA of the CDR3: TGTGCCAGCAGTGCGCCGGTAGCCTACGAGCAGTACTTC. Translating it yields CASSAPVAYEQYF.

The chain joins TRBV5-6 to TRBJ2-4; D perhaps matches TRBD2 (5 bases). CDR1 is SGHDT, CDR2 YYEEEE, per germline. This CDR3 is 13 amino acids long. V dropped 0 bases and J dropped 9 bases, with 10 bases sitting between them. CDR3 sequence reads: CASSLGRGIIQYF. CDR3 DNA: TGTGCCAGCAGCTTGGGGAGAGGGATCATTCAGTACTTC.

There are many counts of this clonotype. J is TRBJ2-5 and V is TRBV2, with 7 bases identical to TRBD2. This CDR3 comprises 14 residues. Germline assignment: CDR1 SNHLY and CDR2 FYNNEI. The junction had 6 bases not matched to a gene; V was cut back by 3 bases and J by 5 bases. CDR3 protein: CASSDSGGGETQYF. CDR3 nucleotides: TGTGCCAGCAGTGACTCGGGAGGCGGGGAGACCCAGTACTTC. The entire variable domain, with the rest obtained from reference TRBV2 and TRBJ2-5, is as follows: EPEVTQTPSHQVTQMGQEVILRCVPISNHLYFYWYRQILGQKVEFLVSFYNNEISEKSEIFDDQFSVERPDGSNFTLKIRSTKLEDSAMYFCASSDSGGGETQYFGPGTRLLVL.